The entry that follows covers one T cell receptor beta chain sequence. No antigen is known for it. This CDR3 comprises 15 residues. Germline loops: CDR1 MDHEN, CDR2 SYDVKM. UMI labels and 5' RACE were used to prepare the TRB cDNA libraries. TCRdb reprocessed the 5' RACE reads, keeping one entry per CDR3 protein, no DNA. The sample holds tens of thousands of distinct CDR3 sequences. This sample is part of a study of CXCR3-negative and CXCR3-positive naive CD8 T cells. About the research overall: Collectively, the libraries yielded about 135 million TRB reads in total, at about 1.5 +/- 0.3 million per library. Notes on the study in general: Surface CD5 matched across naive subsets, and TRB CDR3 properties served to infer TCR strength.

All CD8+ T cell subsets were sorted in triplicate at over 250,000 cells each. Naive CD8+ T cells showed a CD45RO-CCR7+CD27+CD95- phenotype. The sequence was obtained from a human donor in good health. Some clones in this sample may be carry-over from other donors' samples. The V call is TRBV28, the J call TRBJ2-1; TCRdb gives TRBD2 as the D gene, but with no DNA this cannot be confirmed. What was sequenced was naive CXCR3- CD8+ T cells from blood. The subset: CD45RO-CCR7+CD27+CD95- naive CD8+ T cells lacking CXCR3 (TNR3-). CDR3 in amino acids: CASSLMREGRNEQFF.